This TCR beta chain came from a study of technical replicates of blood from a few donors (dated by TCRdb to about 2017). The library was obtained by the immunoSEQ multiplex PCR assay. TCRdb carries this immuneACCESS record with in-frame sequences only. Its versions omit some clonotypes, under half of them owing to an unresolved V gene in the studies checked, with the rest unexplained. The sample yields some 31,000 clones; roughly nine tenths were counted once. In total, the top ten clones hold roughly 4% of the sample. Regarding this clone: Its antigen has not been determined. Base qualities are not recorded, but no much larger clone differs from it by a single base.

Cut back by 11 bases and 10 bases, the V and J ends lie 26 bases apart. CDR1 and CDR2 were assigned from the germline V gene as MNHEY and SVGAGI. The CDR3, cysteine through phenylalanine, is 14 amino acids long. The kept DNA is CDR3 alone, 42 bases in frame from the first base. This clonotype was obtained from a human donor in good health. Some clones in this sample may be carry-over from other donors' samples. The chain was built from TRBV6-5 and TRBJ1-1; a tentative D match to TRBD1 spans 5 bases. The sample consisted of PBMCs. Here is the DNA: TGTGCCTCAAAGGGTTCAGGGATCGCAGGCGGAGCTTTCTTT. This translates into CASKGSGIAGGAFF.